This is a list of T cell receptor beta chains from one sample in a study of T cells in Graves' hyperthyroidism and ophthalmopathy. Via MiXCR, TCRdb re-called the multiplex PCR reads, giving one row per CDR3 protein. The data show hundreds of thousands of distinct CDR3 sequences, about half seen once. Sequencing was performed on peripheral blood or thyroid tissue (not recorded which). These receptors were collected from a woman under 30 with Graves' hyperthyroidism. Each CDR3 is given with its conserved first and last residue. The D gene is left open where the match is weak. The size field is filled for only some rows; it gives once, few, many or a size class.

j_call,v_call,d_call,clone_size,cdr3_nt,cdr3_aa
TRBJ2-5,TRBV7-2,NA,NA,TGCGCCAGCAGCTTGGGGGCAGGGGTGGAGACCCAGTACTTC,CASSLGAGVETQYF
TRBJ1-2,TRBV20-1,NA,NA,TGCAGTGCTAGAGATTTCGATGGCTATGGCCACACCTTC,CSARDFDGYGHTF
TRBJ1-5,TRBV20-1,TRBD1,NA,TGCAGTGCTAGAGATCCCGGGACAGGGGGCGGCCAGCCCCAGCATTTT,CSARDPGTGGGQPQHF
TRBJ2-7,TRBV6-1,TRBD2,few,TGTGCCAGCAGTGAAGCGGGGGGGAGGAGGTACGAGCAGTACTTC,CASSEAGGRRYEQYF
TRBJ1-5,TRBV19,TRBD1,few,TGTGCCAGTAGTACTTCAGGGGGACGGAGCAATCAGCCCCAGCATTTT,CASSTSGGRSNQPQHF
TRBJ2-6,TRBV7-2,NA,NA,TGCGCCAGCAGCCCCCACCTAAAAGGGGGCTCTGGGGCCAACGTCCTGACTTTC,CASSPHLKGGSGANVLTF
TRBJ1-1,TRBV19,NA,NA,TGTGCCAGTAAGCCTCGGGGGGGGAACACTGAAGCTTTCTTT,CASKPRGGNTEAFF
TRBJ2-5,TRBV20-1,TRBD1,NA,TGCAGTGCGGACAGGGAAGGGGAGACCCAGTACTTC,CSADREGETQYF
TRBJ2-2,TRBV10-3,NA,NA,TGTGCCATCAGGGGACAAGGAACTAAACACACCGGGGAGCTGTTTTTT,CAIRGQGTKHTGELFF
TRBJ2-7,TRBV29-1,TRBD1,NA,TGCAGCGTTGAAGGGACAGGGGGCTTCTACGAGCAGTACTTC,CSVEGTGGFYEQYF
TRBJ1-5,TRBV19,NA,NA,TGTGCCAGTACTGGGGATAATCAGCCCCAGCATTTT,CASTGDNQPQHF
TRBJ2-6,TRBV15,TRBD2,many,TGTGCCACCAAGTTCGGTGGGAGGGCGAACACCGGGGCCAACGTCCTGACTTTC,CATKFGGRANTGANVLTF